The clone carrying this T cell receptor (beta chain) has a handful of counts. The data belong to a study of T cells in Graves' hyperthyroidism and ophthalmopathy. TCR beta CDR3 region amplification was performed from RNA transcripts. Carried out on the TCR CDR3, a first-round RT-PCR used the HTBI primer set. TCRdb passed the multiplex PCR reads through MiXCR, listing each CDR3 protein once. The table has almost 500,000 distinct CDR3 sequences, under 25% seen once. Specimen: blood. This sequence originates from a woman aged 70-85 years with Graves' ophthalmopathy.

The chain's CDR3 is CASSMGTGVTEAFF. The CDR3 DNA reads TGTGCCAGCAGCATGGGGACAGGGGTGACTGAAGCTTTCTTT. The chain has TRBV5-6 and TRBJ1-1; 10 positions agree with TRBD1. Trimming at V came to 4 bases and at J to 5 bases, leaving 5 bases not matched to a gene. Germline CDR1 is SGHDT and CDR2 is YYEEEE. The CDR3 sequence is 14 residues long. The full variable domain, its missing parts supplied by reference TRBV5-6 and TRBJ1-1, is DAGVTQSPTHLIKTRGQQVTLRCSPKSGHDTVSWYQQALGQGPQFIFQYYEEEERQRGNFPDRFSGHQFPNYSSELNVNALLLGDSALYLCASSMGTGVTEAFFGQGTRLTVV.